The source of this TCR beta chain is a study of shared clonotypes between healthy human individuals. Note on this clone: What it binds is not known.

Trimming took 5 bases from V and 4 from J, leaving 17 bases between them. This CDR3 comprises 15 residues. CDR1 is SEHNR, CDR2 FQNEAQ, per germline (reference sequence). CD45RO+ cells and CCR7-negative CD45RA+ TemRA cells were combined as CD8 memory. Study-wide results and caveats: Among several donors, approximately 5.4% of naive CD4 clonotypes were found in common. Richness estimates generally favored naive over memory subsets.

The method was immunoSEQ multiplex PCR; TCRdb's version includes in-frame clones alone and lacks a portion of them. The table has about 120,000 clones, about 70% seen once. Material: memory CD8+ T cells sorted from blood. Documented subset: CD45RO+ cells pooled with CCR7-negative TemRA cells. This sequence was found in a young woman in good health. V and J are TRBV7-9 and TRBJ1-1, with D possibly TRBD1 on 5 matching bases. The CDR3 sequence is CASSPYGQRGTEAFF. CDR3 in DNA: TGTGCCAGCAGCCCCTACGGCCAAAGGGGCACTGAAGCTTTCTTT.